Following are 11 T cell receptor beta chains from one sample sequenced in a study of cytomegalovirus exposure and HLA in healthy donors. PCR employed 60 Vbeta and 13 Jbeta primers. Libraries were prepared by immunoSEQ multiplex PCR; TCRdb keeps only in-frame clonotypes and omits some of them. This sample carries over 150,000 clones, roughly 86% of them seen once, and the ten largest clones take 4.8%. Sequencing was performed on PBMCs. The receptor source for this set is a girl aged 10 to 17 in good health and CMV-seropositive.

The gene calls are TRBV29-1 and TRBJ1-2; a weak D match, TRBD1 (6 bases). Germline values: CDR1 SQVTM, CDR2 ANQGSEA. This CDR3 region has 12 residues. Trimming stripped 6 bases from V and 8 bases from J, with 16 bases between. The DNA for the CDR3 is TGCAGCGTCGAGGGGGGGGGCGACGGCTACACCTTC. Its protein is CSVEGGGDGYTF.

The CDR3 loop reads CASSVRGAWNEQFF. The CDR3 bases are TGTGCCAGCAGTGTCAGGGGGGCCTGGAATGAGCAGTTCTTC. The chain combines TRBV2 with TRBJ2-1, with D perhaps matching TRBD1 (7 bases). Germline-derived CDR1 and CDR2 are SNHLY and FYNNEI. V was trimmed by 4 bases and J by 7 bases, leaving 14 bases between them. The CDR3 contains 14 residues.

The chain uses TRBV7-9 and TRBJ2-3; TRBD2 agrees at 15 bases. CDR3 length equals 17 residues. V lost 4 bases to trimming and J lost 2 bases; unmatched junction nucleotides: 4. CDR1 is SEHNR and CDR2 is FQNEAQ in the germline V gene (reference sequence). CDR3 amino acids: CASSSGLAGGPTDTQYF. For the CDR3, the DNA is TGTGCCAGCAGCTCCGGACTAGCGGGGGGGCCCACAGATACGCAGTATTTT.

The chain is built from TRBV19 and TRBJ1-4, with 7 nucleotides matching TRBD1. CDR1 is LNHDA and CDR2 is SQIVND in the germline V gene (reference sequence). The CDR3 runs to 15 residues. V was clipped by 3 bases and J by 6 bases; unmatched bases: 7. The CDR3 loop is CASSISARGYEKLFF. CDR3 in DNA: TGTGCCAGTAGTATCTCGGCCAGGGGGTATGAAAAACTGTTTTTT.

The rearrangement uses TRBV28 and TRBJ2-1, with TRBD1 matching 9 bases. The germline gives CDR1 MDHEN, CDR2 SYDVKM. The V gene end was trimmed by 4 bases and the J gene end by 6 bases; junction bases not matched to a gene: 4. This CDR3 region has 14 residues. The CDR3 region is CASSSRDRVNEQFF. The CDR3 DNA follows: TGTGCCAGCAGTTCCCGGGACAGGGTCAATGAGCAGTTCTTC.

Regarding this clone: Other DNA sequences in this sample translate to the same CDR3. The rearrangement uses TRBV6-5 and TRBJ1-1; tentatively, D is TRBD1 (6 bases). With 6 bases removed from V and 1 base from J, the gap between germline ends came to 9 bases. The germline V gene has CDR1 MNHEY and CDR2 SVGAGI. This CDR3 spans 13 amino acids. This CDR3 reads CASSLDRNTEAFF. In DNA form, the CDR3 reads TGTGCCAGCAGCCTGGACAGGAACACTGAAGCTTTCTTT.

This clone was seen just once. V gene TRBV4-1 combines with J gene TRBJ1-1; D unclear. The CDR3 loop spans 14 amino acids. Germline V gene sequence: CDR1 MGHRA, CDR2 YSYEKL. V lost 1 base, J lost 7 bases, and 13 bases lay in between. The CDR3 DNA is TGCGCCAGCAGCCAAGGGTGGGGAGAATATGAAGCTTTCTTT. Translation: CASSQGWGEYEAFF.

The chain carries TRBV5-4 and TRBJ2-3; 9 bases agree with TRBD2. The CDR3 is 17 residues long. Germline CDR1 reads SGHNT; CDR2 reads YYREEE (reference sequence). V lost 4 bases to trimming and J lost 4 bases; unmatched junction nucleotides: 13. The CDR3 DNA sequence: TGTGCCAGCAGCGGGGGGGGCCTAGCGGGGCCGGCAGATACGCAGTATTTT. Its protein is CASSGGGLAGPADTQYF.

As concerns this clone: One end of the junction varies from germline; a read error may be responsible. The sample contains more than one DNA sequence encoding this CDR3. The chain employs TRBV25-1 and TRBJ1-1; D perhaps matches TRBD1 (5 bases). Germline V gene sequence: CDR1 MGHDK, CDR2 SYGVNS. This CDR3 spans 13 amino acids. The CDR3 DNA is TGCGCCAGCCTTCCTGACAGTCGAACTGAAGCTTTCTTT. Its protein is CASLPDSRTEAFF.

This clone was detected a few times. V usage is TRBV2 and J usage is TRBJ2-7; TRBD1 agrees at 7 bases. This CDR3 is built from 12 residues. The V gene end was trimmed by 7 bases and the J gene end by 2 bases; junction bases not matched to a gene: 2. Germline assignment: CDR1 SNHLY and CDR2 FYNNEI. The CDR3 protein is CASKQGPYEQYF. DNA of the CDR3: TGTGCCAGCAAACAGGGGCCCTACGAGCAGTACTTC.

This chain links TRBV28 with TRBJ1-2, with D unclear. Trimming stripped 6 bases from V and 2 bases from J, with 7 bases between. CDR3 length equals 12 residues. CDR1 MDHEN and CDR2 SYDVKM come from the germline V gene. This CDR3 is CASSTFNYGYTF. CDR3 DNA sequence: TGTGCCAGCAGCACATTCAACTATGGCTACACCTTC.